One and the same sample provided the 5 T cell receptor beta chains below, sequenced in a study of response to subunit inactivated influenza vaccine. One entry per CDR3 protein results from TCRdb running MiXCR on the RT-PCR reads. Of more than 550,000 distinct CDR3 sequences detected, over 9% appear once; the ten largest clones hold approximately 9.9%. This sample also belongs to another study, concerning T cells expressing NK-cell markers. That report notes: For TCR beta, cDNA was produced by 5'RACE template switching with UMIs.

This specimen was PBMCs from blood, taken on the day of vaccination. The receptor set was obtained from a man aged 45-65 years who received an inactivated influenza vaccine.

This chain uses TRBV5-1 with TRBJ2-1; a possible D gene is TRBD2 (6 bases). This CDR3 contains 15 residues. The V end lost 6 bases, the J end lost 5 bases, and 18 bases lay between the germline ends. CDR1 and CDR2 (germline): SGHRS, YFSETQ. CDR3 in DNA: TGCGCCAGCATCTCTGCGGAGGGCCGTAACAATGAGCAGTTCTTC. It codes for CASISAEGRNNEQFF.

This clonotype was found once. The V and J genes are TRBV9 and TRBJ2-2, with D possibly matching TRBD2 (6 bases). The V end lost 3 bases, the J end lost 7 bases, and 13 bases lay between the germline ends. CDR1 and CDR2 from the germline V gene are SGDLS and YYNGEE. The CDR3 is 14 residues long. CDR3 region: CASSARTTDGELFF. Here the CDR3 DNA reads TGTGCCAGCAGCGCCAGGACTACTGACGGGGAGCTGTTTTTT.

Many counts were recorded for this clonotype. The DNA for the CDR3 is TGCAGTGCTAGGATGGGAGGGGAGGAAGCTTTCTTT. Translation: CSARMGGEEAFF. The chain is built from TRBV20-1 and TRBJ1-1; D may be TRBD1 (5 bases). Germline V gene sequence: CDR1 DFQATT, CDR2 SNEGSKA (reference sequence). V was pared by 3 bases and J by 8 bases, with 13 bases between. The CDR3 has 12 residues.

CDR3 amino acids: CASRGITYEQYF. As DNA, the CDR3 is TGTGCCAGCAGAGGCATAACCTACGAGCAGTACTTC. The chain combines TRBV6-2 or TRBV6-3 with TRBJ2-7; D remains ambiguous. Germline CDR1 reads MNHEY; CDR2 reads SVGEGT. V lost 6 bases and J 2 bases, leaving 8 bases between the germline ends. CDR3 length equals 12 residues.

The chain carries TRBV11-2 and TRBJ1-4, with 7 nucleotides matching TRBD1. Germline lookup yields CDR1 SGHAT and CDR2 FQNNGV. With V trimmed by 6 bases and J by 7 bases, 8 bases remained unmatched. The CDR3 contains 14 residues. Here the CDR3 reads CASSQGVLSEKLFF. The CDR3 DNA sequence: TGTGCCAGCAGTCAGGGGGTACTCAGTGAAAAACTGTTTTTT.